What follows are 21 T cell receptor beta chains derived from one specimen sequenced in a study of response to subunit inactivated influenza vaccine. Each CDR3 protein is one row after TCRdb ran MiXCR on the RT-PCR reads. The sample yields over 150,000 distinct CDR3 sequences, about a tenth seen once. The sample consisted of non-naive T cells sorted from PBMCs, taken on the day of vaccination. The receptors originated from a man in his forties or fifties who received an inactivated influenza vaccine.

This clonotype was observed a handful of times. CDR3 protein: CASSQAGRDGGYTF. The CDR3 coding sequence is TGTGCCAGCAGCCAAGCTGGCAGGGATGGTGGCTACACCTTC. V and J are TRBV4-2 and TRBJ1-2; D is perhaps TRBD1 (5 bases). The length of the CDR3 is 14 residues. V gave up 1 base and J gave up 7 bases, with 13 bases separating them. The germline V gene encodes CDR1 LGHNA and CDR2 YNFKEQ.

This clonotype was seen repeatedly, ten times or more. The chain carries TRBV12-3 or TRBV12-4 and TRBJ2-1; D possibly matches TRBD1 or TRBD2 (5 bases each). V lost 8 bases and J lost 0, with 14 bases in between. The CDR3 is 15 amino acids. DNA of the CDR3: TGTGCCAGCGCTGGGGGAAGAGACTCCTACAATGAGCAGTTCTTC. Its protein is CASAGGRDSYNEQFF.

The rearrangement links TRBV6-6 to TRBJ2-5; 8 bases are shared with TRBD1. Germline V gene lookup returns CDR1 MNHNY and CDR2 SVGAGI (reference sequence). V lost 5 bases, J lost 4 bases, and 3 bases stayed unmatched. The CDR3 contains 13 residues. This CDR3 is CASSRTGIETQYF. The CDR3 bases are TGTGCCAGCAGTAGGACAGGGATAGAGACCCAGTACTTC.

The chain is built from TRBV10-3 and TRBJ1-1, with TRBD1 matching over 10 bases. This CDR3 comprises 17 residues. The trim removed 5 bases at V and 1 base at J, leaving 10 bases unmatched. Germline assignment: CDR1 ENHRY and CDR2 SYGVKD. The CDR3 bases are TGTGCCATCAGTCCCGGGACAGGGGCTCGGGGGAACACTGAAGCTTTCTTT. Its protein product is CAISPGTGARGNTEAFF.

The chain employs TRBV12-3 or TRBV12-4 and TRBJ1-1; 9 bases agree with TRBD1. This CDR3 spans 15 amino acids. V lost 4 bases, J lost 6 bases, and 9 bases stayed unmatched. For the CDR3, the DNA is TGTGCCAGCAGTTCTGCCCTGACAGGGGGTGCTGAAGCTTTCTTT. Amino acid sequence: CASSSALTGGAEAFF.

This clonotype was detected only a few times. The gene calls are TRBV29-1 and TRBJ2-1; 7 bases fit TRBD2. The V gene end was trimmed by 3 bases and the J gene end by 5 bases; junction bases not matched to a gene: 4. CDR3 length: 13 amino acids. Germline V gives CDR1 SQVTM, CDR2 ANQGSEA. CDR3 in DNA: TGCAGCGTTGATGAGCGGGGTCACAATGAGCAGTTCTTC. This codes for CSVDERGHNEQFF.

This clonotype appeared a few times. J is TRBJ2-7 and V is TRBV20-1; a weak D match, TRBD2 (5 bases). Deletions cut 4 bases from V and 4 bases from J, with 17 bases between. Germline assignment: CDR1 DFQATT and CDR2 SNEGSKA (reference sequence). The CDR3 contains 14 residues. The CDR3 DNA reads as TGCAGTGCTACAGCGGTTCGATGGGCGTACGAGCAGTACTTC. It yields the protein CSATAVRWAYEQYF.

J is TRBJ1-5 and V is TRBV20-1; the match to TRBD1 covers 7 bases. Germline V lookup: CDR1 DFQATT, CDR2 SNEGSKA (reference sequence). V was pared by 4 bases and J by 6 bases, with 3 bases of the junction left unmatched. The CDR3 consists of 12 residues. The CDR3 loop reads CSANRGTQPQHF. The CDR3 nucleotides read TGCAGTGCTAACAGGGGCACTCAGCCCCAGCATTTT.

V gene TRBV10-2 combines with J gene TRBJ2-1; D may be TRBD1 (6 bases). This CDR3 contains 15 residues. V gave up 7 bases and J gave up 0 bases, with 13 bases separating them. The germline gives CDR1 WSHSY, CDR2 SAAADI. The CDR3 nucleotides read TGCGCCAGCAAGAACAGGGTTGGCTCCTACAATGAGCAGTTCTTC. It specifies CASKNRVGSYNEQFF.

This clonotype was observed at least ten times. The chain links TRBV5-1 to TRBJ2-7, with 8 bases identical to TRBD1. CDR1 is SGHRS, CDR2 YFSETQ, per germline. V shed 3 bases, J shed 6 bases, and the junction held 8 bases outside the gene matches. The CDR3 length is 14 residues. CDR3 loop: CASSYLDRGPEQYF. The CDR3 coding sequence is TGCGCCAGCAGCTACCTAGACAGGGGCCCCGAGCAGTACTTC.

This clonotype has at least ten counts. In DNA form, the CDR3 reads TGCGCCAGCAGCTTGGGACTAGCGGGAGGATCAACTAGCACAGATACGCAGTATTTT. Translation gives CASSLGLAGGSTSTDTQYF. The V call is TRBV5-1, the J call TRBJ2-3; the match to TRBD2 covers 13 bases. In germline, CDR1 is SGHRS, CDR2 YFSETQ. The CDR3 has 19 amino acids. Germline trimming cut 0 bases from V and 0 bases from J; bases unmatched to any gene: 7.

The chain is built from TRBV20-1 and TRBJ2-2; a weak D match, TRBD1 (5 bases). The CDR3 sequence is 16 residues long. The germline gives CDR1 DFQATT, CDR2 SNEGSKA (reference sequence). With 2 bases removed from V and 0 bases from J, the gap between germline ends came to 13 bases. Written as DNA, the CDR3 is TGCAGTGCTAGAACCCCGCAGGGATCGAACACCGGGGAGCTGTTTTTT. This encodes CSARTPQGSNTGELFF.

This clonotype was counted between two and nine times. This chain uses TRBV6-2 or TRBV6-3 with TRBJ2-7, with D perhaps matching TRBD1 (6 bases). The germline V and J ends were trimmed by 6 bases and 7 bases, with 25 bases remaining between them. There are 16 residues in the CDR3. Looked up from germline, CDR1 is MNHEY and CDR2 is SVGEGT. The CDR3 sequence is CASRGADRTSYVEQYF. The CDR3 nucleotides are TGTGCCAGCAGAGGGGCCGACAGGACCTCCTACGTGGAGCAGTACTTC.

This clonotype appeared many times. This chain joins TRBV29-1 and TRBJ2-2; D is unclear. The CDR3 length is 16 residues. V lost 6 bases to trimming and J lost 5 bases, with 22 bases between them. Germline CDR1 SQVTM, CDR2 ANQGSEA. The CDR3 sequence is CSVIQNPGPTTGELFF. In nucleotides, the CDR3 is TGCAGCGTAATACAAAATCCCGGACCAACTACCGGGGAGCTGTTTTTT.

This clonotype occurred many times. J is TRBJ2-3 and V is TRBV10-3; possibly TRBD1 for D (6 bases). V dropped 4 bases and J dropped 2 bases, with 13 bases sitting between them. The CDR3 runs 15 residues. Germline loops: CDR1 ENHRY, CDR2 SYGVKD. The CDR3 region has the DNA TGTGCCATCAGTGGCCGGGACACTCTCACAGATACGCAGTATTTT. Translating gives CAISGRDTLTDTQYF.

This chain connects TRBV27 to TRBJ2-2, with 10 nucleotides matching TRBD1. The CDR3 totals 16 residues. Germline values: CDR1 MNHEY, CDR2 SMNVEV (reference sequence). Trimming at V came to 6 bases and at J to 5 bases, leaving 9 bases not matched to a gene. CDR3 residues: CASSQPGQGRTGELFF. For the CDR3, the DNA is TGTGCCAGCAGCCAACCGGGACAGGGGAGAACCGGGGAGCTGTTTTTT.

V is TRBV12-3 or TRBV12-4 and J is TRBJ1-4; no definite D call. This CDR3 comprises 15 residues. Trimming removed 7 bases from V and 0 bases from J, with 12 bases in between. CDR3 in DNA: TGTGCCAGCACCAAGGACGGTGCAACTAATGAAAAACTGTTTTTT. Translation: CASTKDGATNEKLFF.

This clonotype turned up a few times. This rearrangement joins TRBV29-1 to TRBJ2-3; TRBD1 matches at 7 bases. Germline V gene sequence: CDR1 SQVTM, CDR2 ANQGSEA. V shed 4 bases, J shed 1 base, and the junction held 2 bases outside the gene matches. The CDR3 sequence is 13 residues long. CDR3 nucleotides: TGCAGCGTTGTAACAGGGGGCACAGATACGCAGTATTTT. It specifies CSVVTGGTDTQYF.

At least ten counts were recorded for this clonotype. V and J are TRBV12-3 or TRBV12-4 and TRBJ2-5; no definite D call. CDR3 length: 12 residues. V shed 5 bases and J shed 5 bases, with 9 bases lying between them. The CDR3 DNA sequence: TGTGCCAGCAGTCCTCCTGGGGAGACCCAGTACTTC. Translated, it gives CASSPPGETQYF.

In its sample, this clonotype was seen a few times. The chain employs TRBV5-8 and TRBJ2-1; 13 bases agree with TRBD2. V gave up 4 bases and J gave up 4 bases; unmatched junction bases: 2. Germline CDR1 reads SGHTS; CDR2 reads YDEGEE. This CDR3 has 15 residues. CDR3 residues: CASSTTSGGYNEQFF. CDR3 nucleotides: TGTGCCAGCAGCACGACTAGCGGGGGGTACAATGAGCAGTTCTTC.

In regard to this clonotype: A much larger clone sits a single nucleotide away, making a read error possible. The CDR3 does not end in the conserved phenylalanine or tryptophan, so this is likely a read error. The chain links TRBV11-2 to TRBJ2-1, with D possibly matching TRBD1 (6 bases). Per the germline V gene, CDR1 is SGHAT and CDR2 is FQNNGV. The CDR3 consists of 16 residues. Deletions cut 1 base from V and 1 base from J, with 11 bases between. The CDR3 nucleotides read TGTGCCAGCAGCTTAGGCCAGGGGAGATCCTACAATGAGCAGTTCTAC. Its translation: CASSLGQGRSYNEQFY.